The clone carrying this T cell receptor beta chain turned up a few times. Its antigen is unidentified. This CDR3 is built from 17 residues. The junction had 12 bases not matched to a gene; V was cut back by 3 bases and J by 6 bases. From germline, CDR1 is KGHSH and CDR2 LQKENI. These data are taken from a study of T cells in Graves' hyperthyroidism and ophthalmopathy. RNA transcripts provided the source from which TCR beta CDR3 regions were amplified. The HTBI primer set served for first-round RT-PCR of the TCR CDR3. TCRdb used MiXCR to reprocess the multiplex PCR reads, holding one entry per CDR3 protein. The sample lists around 690,000 distinct CDR3 sequences; around 15% were seen once. Not enrolled were patients with uncontrolled infection, other autoimmune disease, pregnancy or lactation. In making diagnoses, clinical symptoms, serum thyroxine and TRAb, thyroid ultrasound and orbital computed tomography were all used. From less than 13 ml of fresh peripheral blood, PBMCs were isolated.

The study, taken as a whole, reports: Ophthalmopathy was distinguished from stable hyperthyroidism by 13 V-J signatures.

The chain recombines TRBV18 with TRBJ2-1; TRBD2 matches at 9 bases. This clonotype was sampled from a man aged 45-65 years with Graves' hyperthyroidism. Sequenced input: blood. CDR3 sequence (DNA): TGTGCCAGCTCACCCCCGGGGGGAGCGGGAGGACTCAATGAGCAGTTCTTC. Protein product: CASSPPGGAGGLNEQFF.